One T cell receptor beta chain is described in this entry. This record comes from a study of control samples from healthy donors and cancer patients. Data came from immunoSEQ multiplex PCR; TCRdb stores just in-frame clones and leaves some out. Among about 49,000 clones, around 85% were seen once, and the ten largest hold approximately 2.8%. Germline V gene lookup returns CDR1 MNHEY and CDR2 SVGEGT. J gave up 7 bases and V 4 bases, and 14 bases lay outside the gene matches. CDR3 size: 17 residues. The origin of this receptor is a woman aged 50 to 60 with lung cancer. The chain uses TRBV6-2 or TRBV6-3 and TRBJ2-1, with 9 bases aligning to TRBD1. Specimen: PBMCs. CDR3 region: CASSSFPDRGFRNEQFF. For the CDR3, the DNA is TGTGCCAGCAGTTCTTTCCCGGACAGGGGATTTCGTAATGAGCAGTTCTTC.